This entry is about one TCR beta chain. The antigen is undetermined. The sample originates from a study of CD8 T cells in ankylosing spondylitis. Deletions cut 2 bases from V and 5 bases from J, with 6 bases between. This CDR3 is built from 13 residues. CDR1 and CDR2 from the germline V gene are SEHNR and FQNEAQ (reference sequence). TCRdb reprocessed the 5' RACE reads via MiXCR and lists one record per CDR3 protein. The data show 350,000 or so distinct CDR3 sequences, about 14% seen once. General study findings and limits: From matched ankylosing spondylitis synovial fluid, disease-linked clones were reportedly recovered at significantly enriched levels. Reactive arthritis synovial fluid and blood were previously reported to contain some motif variants. Blood of patients with ankylosing spondylitis appeared to be characterized by a TCR beta motif of seven or eight highly homologous variants.

This sequence was found in a male donor with ankylosing spondylitis or in good health (not recorded which). Source material: blood, either unsorted or a sorted T cell fraction (not recorded which). The chain joins TRBV7-9 to TRBJ1-4; D remains ambiguous. The CDR3 loop reads CASSLNPNEKLFF. For the CDR3, the DNA is TGTGCCAGCAGCTTAAACCCGAATGAAAAACTGTTTTTT.